A single sample is the source of the 14 T cell receptor beta chains below, sequenced in a study of beta chain features in type 1 diabetes. Study-wide points: Moderate yet significant TCRB CDR3 shortening was seen in Type 1 diabetes patients in all four CD4+ subsets.

These receptors have no known antigen. Reverse transcription of all isolated RNA meant that expressed TCRB transcripts were sequenced. TCRdb's table, derived via immunoSEQ multiplex PCR, lists solely in-frame clones and lacks some. The sample consists of some 640,000 clones, roughly 13% of them appearing once. What was sequenced was naive CD4+ T cells from blood. The receptors derive from a man between 18 and 29 years old with type 1 diabetes.

There are a few counts of this clone. The V call is TRBV7-2, the J call TRBJ1-5; 9 nucleotides align to TRBD1. CDR3 length: 14 amino acids. Germline lookup yields CDR1 SGHTA and CDR2 FQGNSA. Trimming removed 1 base from V and 5 bases from J; junction bases left unmatched: 0. The CDR3 region has the DNA TGTGCCAGCAGCTTAGACAGGGGGCATCAGCCCCAGCATTTT. Protein: CASSLDRGHQPQHF.

This clone was detected only once. CDR3 in DNA: TGCGCCAGCAGCCTCGGGGACAGGGGGCACGAGCAGTACTTC. It codes for CASSLGDRGHEQYF. This chain links TRBV5-1 with TRBJ2-7; TRBD1 matches 12 bases. J was trimmed by 5 bases and V by 4 bases; bases with no gene match: 4. This CDR3 comprises 14 residues. Germline assignment: CDR1 SGHRS and CDR2 YFSETQ.

This clone was seen only a few times. CDR3 in amino acids: CASSSTSANYGYTF. Here the CDR3 DNA reads TGTGCCAGCAGTTCGACATCCGCTAACTATGGCTACACCTTC. The V gene is TRBV6-5, the J gene TRBJ1-2; D gene unclear. CDR1 and CDR2 (germline): MNHEY, SVGAGI. V lost 4 bases and J lost 0, with 9 bases in between. This CDR3 contains 14 residues.

This clone occurred a few times. The J gene is TRBJ2-3, the V gene TRBV25-1; D gene ambiguous. Trimming stripped 4 bases from V and 2 bases from J, with 4 bases between. The germline V gene encodes CDR1 MGHDK and CDR2 SYGVNS. This CDR3 comprises 12 residues. As DNA, the CDR3 is TGTGCCAGCAGTGGCGTCACAGATACGCAGTATTTT. The encoded protein is CASSGVTDTQYF.

This chain uses TRBV11-2 with TRBJ2-1; D gene uncertain. Germline CDR1 and CDR2: SGHAT and FQNNGV. V lost 1 base, J lost 2 bases, and 6 bases lay in between. This CDR3 is 14 amino acids long. The CDR3 DNA follows: TGTGCCAGCAGCTTAGGCTGGCCCTACAATGAGCAGTTCTTC. Translation gives CASSLGWPYNEQFF.

This clone showed up just a few times. The chain couples TRBV7-9 to TRBJ2-1, with TRBD2 matching over 12 bases. The CDR3 is 15 amino acids. Germline V CDR1 and CDR2: SEHNR, FQNEAQ (reference sequence). With 5 bases clipped from V and 6 bases from J, the junction kept 5 bases outside the gene matches. CDR3 loop: CASSPTSGSFNEQFF. In nucleotides, the CDR3 is TGTGCCAGCAGCCCGACTAGCGGGAGTTTCAATGAGCAGTTCTTC.

This clone turned up a few times. The rearrangement uses TRBV4-2 and TRBJ2-5; 7 positions agree with TRBD1. The CDR3 runs to 13 residues. V shed 4 bases, J shed 4 bases, and the junction held 3 bases outside the gene matches. Looked up from germline, CDR1 is LGHNA and CDR2 is YNFKEQ. CDR3: CASSLRDRETQYF. The CDR3 DNA is TGTGCCAGCAGCCTAAGGGACAGAGAGACCCAGTACTTC.

The gene calls are TRBV10-3 and TRBJ2-1, with 8 bases that match TRBD2. Germline assignment: CDR1 ENHRY and CDR2 SYGVKD. V was clipped by 4 bases and J by 0 bases; unmatched bases: 8. This CDR3 region has 17 residues. The CDR3 loop reads CAISGDGGGTSYNEQFF. The CDR3 DNA follows: TGTGCCATCAGTGGGGATGGCGGGGGGACCTCCTACAATGAGCAGTTCTTC.

Comments on this clone: In the same sample, other DNA sequences code for this CDR3. The CDR3 DNA sequence: TGTGCCAGCAGCTTGACTAGCGGCTCCTACGAGCAGTACTTC. Its protein is CASSLTSGSYEQYF. The chain employs TRBV11-2 and TRBJ2-7, with 9 bases identical to TRBD2. Germline CDR1 and CDR2: SGHAT and FQNNGV. The CDR3 runs 14 residues. V lost 3 bases to trimming and J lost 0 bases; unmatched junction nucleotides: 0.

This clone was observed a handful of times. The chain carries TRBV20-1 and TRBJ2-3; D is perhaps TRBD2 (5 bases). Per germline, CDR1 DFQATT and CDR2 SNEGSKA (reference sequence). Deletions cut 6 bases from V and 6 bases from J, with 10 bases between. The CDR3 loop spans 11 amino acids. This chain's CDR3 is CSAAAADTQYF. CDR3 DNA sequence: TGCAGTGCGGCAGCGGCCGATACGCAGTATTTT.

The CDR3 DNA is TGTGCCAGCAGCCCGATATCACAGGGGTCTCTCAATGAGCAGTTCTTC. Translation: CASSPISQGSLNEQFF. The chain is built from TRBV5-4 and TRBJ2-1, with 7 bases identical to TRBD1. The V gene end was trimmed by 4 bases and the J gene end by 6 bases; junction bases not matched to a gene: 13. The CDR3 loop spans 16 amino acids. Germline V gene lookup returns CDR1 SGHNT and CDR2 YYREEE (reference sequence).

This clone has a handful of counts. This chain joins TRBV14 and TRBJ1-2, with 7 bases aligning to TRBD1. From germline, CDR1 is SGHDN and CDR2 FVKESK. The CDR3 has 14 amino acids. V shed 1 base, J shed 5 bases, and the junction held 4 bases outside the gene matches. CDR3 in amino acids: CASSQGTGRYGYTF. The CDR3, as DNA: TGTGCCAGCAGCCAAGGGACAGGCCGGTATGGCTACACCTTC.

In its sample, this clone was seen a few times. The genes are TRBV7-3 and TRBJ2-1, with D maybe TRBD1 (5 bases). The ends were cut back, 6 bases at V and 9 bases at J, with 12 bases in the middle. The length of the CDR3 is 12 residues. From germline, CDR1 is SGHTA and CDR2 FQGTGA. CDR3 coding DNA: TGTGCCAGCAGTTACCAGGGTAGTGAGCAGTTCTTC. As protein: CASSYQGSEQFF.

In this sample, this clone turned up a few times. The chain recombines TRBV30 with TRBJ2-1; no clear D. With 0 bases removed from V and 15 bases from J, the gap between germline ends came to 15 bases. The CDR3 covers 12 residues. Germline CDR1 GTSNPN, CDR2 SVGIG (reference sequence). CDR3 nucleotides: TGTGCCTGGAGTGTACAACTGCCTCCTCCGTTCTTC. Translated, it gives CAWSVQLPPPFF.